This record covers a single T cell receptor (beta chain). Its cognate antigen is unknown. This sample was taken from a study of graft-versus-host responses after intestinal transplantation. About the study: Transplant types were multivisceral, liver-intestinal, or isolated intestinal. Anti-thymocyte globulin served as induction for all recipients, who then took tacrolimus and steroids for about three years. Study-level points and caveats: GvH clones detected in recipient marrow included some appearing first in ileum or blood. The study associated peak circulating GvH clone levels with early post-transplant HvG declines.

The method was immunoSEQ multiplex PCR; TCRdb's version includes in-frame clones alone and lacks a portion of them. Here the sample spans some 100,000 clones, about 90% being singletons. This specimen was unstimulated CD8+ T cells sorted from spleen or lymph node cells, taken before transplant. The receptor's source is a human donor who was the organ donor for an intestinal transplant.

For the CDR3, the DNA is TGTGCCAGCAGTCCGGGGTATTATGAGCAGTTCTTC. Protein product: CASSPGYYEQFF. This chain links TRBV27 with TRBJ2-1; a possible D gene is TRBD2 (5 bases). V shed 5 bases and J shed 8 bases, with 10 bases lying between them. Germline CDR1 reads MNHEY; CDR2 reads SMNVEV (reference sequence). This CDR3 region has 12 residues.